The source of this TCR beta chain is a study of human T cells and chemical hapten exposure. Study overall: Patients had diphenylcyclopropenone applied to the scalp weekly throughout the roughly 23-week study. Patients, largely female, had alopecia areata, totalis or universalis. General study results and limits: Expanded TCRs formed significantly more large CDR3 similarity clusters than controls.

Germline CDR1 SQVTM, CDR2 ANQGSEA. V was cut by 4 bases and J by 0 bases, with 12 bases left in between. This CDR3 region has 14 residues. One entry per CDR3 protein results from TCRdb running MiXCR on the RACE reads. The sample consists of about 82,000 distinct CDR3 sequences, 6% to 8.5% of them appearing once. This clonotype was observed a handful of times. What it binds is not known. Specified time point: patch test 2, 6 weeks after DPC sensitization. Treatment: therapeutic diphenylcyclopropenone sensitization with weekly scalp DPC. Each donor was an alopecia patient between 18 and 70 years of age who qualified for DPC.

The sequencing used whole blood, collected in connection with sensitization to the hapten diphenylcyclopropenone (DPC). This receptor was identified in a woman under 40 with alopecia areata. Some clones in this sample may be carry-over from other donors' samples. The chain combines TRBV29-1 with TRBJ1-1; tentative D call: TRBD1 (5 bases). CDR3 loop: CSVVTAGMNTEAFF. In DNA, the CDR3 is TGCAGCGTTGTTACGGCAGGGATGAACACTGAAGCTTTCTTT.